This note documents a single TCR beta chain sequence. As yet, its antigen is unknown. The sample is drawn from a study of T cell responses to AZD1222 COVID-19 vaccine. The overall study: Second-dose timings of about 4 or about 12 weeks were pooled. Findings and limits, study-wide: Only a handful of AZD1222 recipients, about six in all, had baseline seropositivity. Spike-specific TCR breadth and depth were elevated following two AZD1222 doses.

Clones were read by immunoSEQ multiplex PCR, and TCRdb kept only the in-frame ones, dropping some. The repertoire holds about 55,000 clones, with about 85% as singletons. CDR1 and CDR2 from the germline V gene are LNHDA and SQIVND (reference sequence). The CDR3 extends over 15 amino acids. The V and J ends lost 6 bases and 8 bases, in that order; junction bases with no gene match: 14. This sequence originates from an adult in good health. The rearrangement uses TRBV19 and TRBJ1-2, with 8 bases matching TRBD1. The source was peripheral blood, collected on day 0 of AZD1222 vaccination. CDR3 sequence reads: CASRPPAGGVNGYTF. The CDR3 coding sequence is TGTGCCAGTAGGCCGCCGGCAGGGGGCGTTAACGGCTACACCTTC.